This passage covers 18 T cell receptor beta chains from one sample sequenced in a study of blood T cell repertoires in COVID-19. Libraries were prepared by immunoSEQ multiplex PCR; TCRdb keeps only in-frame clonotypes and omits some of them. The sample consists of under 200,000 clones, around 82% of them appearing once. The sample was PBMCs or T cells enriched from blood (not recorded which). These TCRs come from a woman aged 55-75 years with acute COVID-19.

The CDR3 coding sequence is TGTGCCAGCAGCCCCAGTCCAGCGGGGGGCCGCACAGATACGCAGTATTTT. Protein sequence: CASSPSPAGGRTDTQYF. The V call is TRBV5-4, the J call TRBJ2-3, with 9 bases matching TRBD2. This CDR3 has 17 amino acids. CDR1 SGHNT and CDR2 YYREEE come from the germline V gene (reference sequence). After removal of 4 bases from V and 1 base from J, the junction contained 10 bases not matched to a gene.

The chain recombines TRBV7-2 with TRBJ1-3; D gene unclear. Trimming removed 1 base at V and 2 bases at J, with 15 bases between. Germline assignment: CDR1 SGHTA and CDR2 FQGNSA. The CDR3 sequence is 17 residues long. The CDR3 loop is CASSLGPASGAGNTIYF. Written as DNA, the CDR3 is TGTGCCAGCAGCTTAGGCCCAGCAAGCGGGGCTGGAAACACCATATATTTT.

V is TRBV12-3 or TRBV12-4 and J is TRBJ2-2; 8 bases align to TRBD1. After removal of 7 bases from V and 4 bases from J, the junction contained 2 bases not matched to a gene. This CDR3 is built from 13 residues. The CDR3 DNA reads as TGTGCCAGCACCAGGGGGCCCACCGGGGAGCTGTTTTTT. It encodes CASTRGPTGELFF.

The rearrangement links TRBV7-2 to TRBJ1-2, with D possibly being TRBD1 (5 bases). The V end was cut by 1 base, the J end by 6 bases, with 9 bases between. There are 13 residues in the CDR3. Germline V gives CDR1 SGHTA, CDR2 FQGNSA. The CDR3 region is CASSLGVGDGYTF. As DNA, the CDR3 is TGTGCCAGCAGCTTAGGAGTAGGGGATGGCTACACCTTC.

The chain links TRBV19 to TRBJ1-4; D is uncertain. V was trimmed by 3 bases and J by 6 bases, leaving 14 bases between them. The CDR3 covers 15 residues. Per the germline V gene, CDR1 is LNHDA and CDR2 is SQIVND (reference sequence). The CDR3, as DNA: TGTGCCAGTAGTATGGAGTCCTCAGTGGATGAAAAACTGTTTTTT. Amino acid sequence: CASSMESSVDEKLFF.

CDR3 amino acids: CAVGDRGGETQYF. The DNA of the CDR3 is TGTGCCGTAGGGGACAGGGGAGGAGAGACCCAGTACTTC. This chain links TRBV6-5 with TRBJ2-5, with 10 nucleotides matching TRBD1. Germline trimming cut 11 bases from V and 4 bases from J; bases unmatched to any gene: 7. CDR1 and CDR2 (germline): MNHEY, SVGAGI. The CDR3 is 13 residues long.

V usage is TRBV27 and J usage is TRBJ2-1; D may be TRBD2 (6 bases). V was pared by 0 bases and J by 11 bases, with 8 bases between. Germline V gives CDR1 MNHEY, CDR2 SMNVEV (reference sequence). The CDR3 length is 12 residues. The CDR3 DNA sequence: TGTGCCAGCAGTTTATCCGCGGGGAAGCAGTTCTTC. The encoded protein is CASSLSAGKQFF.

The genes are TRBV6-6 and TRBJ1-4, with 10 bases lining up with TRBD1. The CDR3 has 15 amino acids. V gave up 5 bases and J gave up 6 bases; unmatched junction bases: 6. Germline V lookup: CDR1 MNHNY, CDR2 SVGAGI (reference sequence). The CDR3 spells CASSRTGGVDEKLFF. The CDR3 bases are TGTGCCAGCAGTCGGACAGGGGGTGTGGATGAAAAACTGTTTTTT.

V gene TRBV19 combines with J gene TRBJ1-1; no clear D. The V and J ends lost 5 bases and 1 base respectively, with 8 bases between them. The CDR3 consists of 13 residues. Germline lookup yields CDR1 LNHDA and CDR2 SQIVND (reference sequence). The CDR3 sequence is CASSFTANTEAFF. The CDR3 DNA follows: TGTGCCAGTAGTTTCACAGCGAACACTGAAGCTTTCTTT.

The CDR3 loop is CASSPDIAYEQYV. CDR3 in DNA: TGTGCCAGCAGTCCAGACATTGCCTACGAGCAGTACGTC. This chain links TRBV7-9 with TRBJ2-7; D remains ambiguous. Germline V gives CDR1 SEHNR, CDR2 FQNEAQ (reference sequence). This CDR3 region has 13 residues. With 6 bases removed from V and 2 bases from J, the gap between germline ends came to 11 bases.

The rearrangement joins TRBV7-2 to TRBJ1-5, with D perhaps matching TRBD1 (5 bases). CDR1 is SGHTA and CDR2 is FQGNSA in the germline V gene. The CDR3 sequence is 15 residues long. Trimming cost V 7 bases and J 0 bases, with 13 bases left between them. CDR3: CASNDAGYSNQPQHF. The CDR3 DNA follows: TGTGCCAGCAACGACGCAGGGTATAGCAATCAGCCCCAGCATTTT.

V gene TRBV10-3 combines with J gene TRBJ2-1; TRBD2 aligns across 8 bases. This CDR3 spans 15 amino acids. J gave up 2 bases and V 4 bases, and 4 bases lay outside the gene matches. Germline loops: CDR1 ENHRY, CDR2 SYGVKD. DNA of the CDR3: TGTGCCATCAGTGTACTAGCGGACCCCTACAATGAGCAGTTCTTC. This gives the protein CAISVLADPYNEQFF.

CDR3 nucleotides: TGTGCCAGCAGTTACGCGGGTGCCTTATCCTACGAGCAGTACTTC. Translation gives CASSYAGALSYEQYF. The rearrangement uses TRBV6-5 and TRBJ2-7; D is possibly TRBD2 (5 bases). Germline V gene data show CDR1 as MNHEY and CDR2 as SVGAGI. The CDR3 spans 15 residues. V was trimmed by 2 bases and J by 1 base, leaving 12 bases between them.

The V gene is TRBV6-6, the J gene TRBJ1-1, with 7 bases matching TRBD1. The germline V gene has CDR1 MNHNY and CDR2 SVGAGI (reference sequence). The CDR3 spans 18 residues. Germline trimming cut 5 bases from V and 6 bases from J; bases unmatched to any gene: 21. In nucleotides, the CDR3 is TGTGCCAGCAGTCGACATACCGGGACAGACTCAGCGAAGTCTGAAGCTTTCTTT. Residues: CASSRHTGTDSAKSEAFF.

The chain employs TRBV18 and TRBJ1-1; D may be TRBD1 (6 bases). This CDR3 is 15 amino acids long. Trimming took 0 bases from V and 1 from J, leaving 9 bases between them. CDR1 is KGHSH and CDR2 is LQKENI in the germline V gene. CDR3 DNA sequence: TGTGCCAGCTCACCACCGACAGGTGAGAACACTGAAGCTTTCTTT. It specifies CASSPPTGENTEAFF. The full variable domain, with the rest looked up from reference TRBV18 and TRBJ1-1, is NAGVMQNPRHLVRRRGQEARLRCSPMKGHSHVYWYRQLPEEGLKFMVYLQKENIIDESGMPKERFSAEFPKEGPSILRIQQVVRGDSAAYFCASSPPTGENTEAFFGQGTRLTVV.

The chain recombines TRBV10-3 with TRBJ1-1; no clear D gene. The CDR3 runs 13 residues. With 4 bases removed from V and 1 base from J, the gap between germline ends came to 7 bases. The germline V gene has CDR1 ENHRY and CDR2 SYGVKD. The CDR3 is CAISGLGNTEAFF. CDR3 coding DNA: TGTGCCATCAGTGGGCTAGGGAACACTGAAGCTTTCTTT.

CDR3 sequence: CATSQHAGANVLTF. DNA for the CDR3: TGTGCCACCAGTCAACATGCTGGGGCCAACGTCCTGACTTTC. The J gene is TRBJ2-6, the V gene TRBV24-1; D is unresolved. Germline values: CDR1 KGHDR, CDR2 SFDVKD. The CDR3 is made up of 14 amino acids. Trimming took off 6 bases at V and 2 bases at J, with 7 bases between the two ends.

This chain joins TRBV19 and TRBJ2-1; tentative D call: TRBD2 (6 bases). In germline, CDR1 is LNHDA, CDR2 SQIVND (reference sequence). The CDR3 has 18 residues. With 11 bases removed from V and 0 bases from J, the gap between germline ends came to 26 bases. CDR3 bases: TGTGCCTCCAGTGATGGGTGGCGGGACCTGAGCTCCTACAATGAGCAGTTCTTC. This translates into CASSDGWRDLSSYNEQFF. Looking up the rest from reference TRBV19 and TRBJ2-1 gives the full variable domain: DGGITQSPKYLFRKEGQNVTLSCEQNLNHDAMYWYRQDPGQGLRLIYYSQIVNDFQKGDIAEGYSVSREKKESFPLTVTSAQKNPTAFYLCASSDGWRDLSSYNEQFFGPGTRLTVL.